This T cell receptor beta chain was recovered during a study of T cell clusters in autoimmune cytopenias. Across the whole study: TRB sequencing had a median approximately 50,000 reads and approximately 2,500 distinct clonotypes per sample.

Roughly 38,000 genome equivalents of blood DNA were amplified for TRB. This clonotype is medium-sized by frequency. Its antigen is unidentified. The study's findings and limits: TRB repertoire shifts in secondary cytopenia and chronic lymphocytic leukemia mostly reflected lymphoma, not autoimmunity. Exclusive TRB clusters were almost three-fold more numerous in healthy donors than in active autoimmune hepatitis.

TRB was amplified by touch-down multiplex PCR, primer pools A and B combined. For each CDR3 protein, TCRdb gives one entry from its re-call of the multiplex PCR reads, without DNA. Its table records over 3,000 distinct CDR3 sequences. Germline V lookup: CDR1 LNHDA, CDR2 SQIVND (reference sequence). The CDR3 runs 14 residues. The source of this sequence is a human donor with an autoimmune cytopenia or autoimmune hepatitis (not recorded which). The chain recombines TRBV19 with TRBJ2-7; TCRdb returns TRBD1, unconfirmable since there is no DNA. The sequencing sample was made of peripheral blood. The CDR3 region is CASSPGTGTHEQYF.